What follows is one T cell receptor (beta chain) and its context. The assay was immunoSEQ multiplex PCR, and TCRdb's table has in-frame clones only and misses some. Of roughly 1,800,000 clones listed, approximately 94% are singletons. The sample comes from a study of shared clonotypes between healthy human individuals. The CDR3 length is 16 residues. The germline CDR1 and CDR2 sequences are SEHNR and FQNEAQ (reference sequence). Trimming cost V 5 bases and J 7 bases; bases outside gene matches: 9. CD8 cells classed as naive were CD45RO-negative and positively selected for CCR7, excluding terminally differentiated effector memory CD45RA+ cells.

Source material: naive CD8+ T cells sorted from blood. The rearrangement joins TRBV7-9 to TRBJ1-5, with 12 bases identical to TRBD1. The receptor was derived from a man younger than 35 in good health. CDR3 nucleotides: TGTGCCAGCAGCCCGGGACAGGGGGCTACCAAGCAGCCCCAGCATTTT. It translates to CASSPGQGATKQPQHF. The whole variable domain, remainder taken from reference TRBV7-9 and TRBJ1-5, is DTGVSQNPRHKITKRGQNVTFRCDPISEHNRLYWYRQTLGQGPEFLTYFQNEAQLEKSRLLSDRFSAERPKGSFSTLEIQRTEQGDSAMYLCASSPGQGATKQPQHFGDGTRLSIL.